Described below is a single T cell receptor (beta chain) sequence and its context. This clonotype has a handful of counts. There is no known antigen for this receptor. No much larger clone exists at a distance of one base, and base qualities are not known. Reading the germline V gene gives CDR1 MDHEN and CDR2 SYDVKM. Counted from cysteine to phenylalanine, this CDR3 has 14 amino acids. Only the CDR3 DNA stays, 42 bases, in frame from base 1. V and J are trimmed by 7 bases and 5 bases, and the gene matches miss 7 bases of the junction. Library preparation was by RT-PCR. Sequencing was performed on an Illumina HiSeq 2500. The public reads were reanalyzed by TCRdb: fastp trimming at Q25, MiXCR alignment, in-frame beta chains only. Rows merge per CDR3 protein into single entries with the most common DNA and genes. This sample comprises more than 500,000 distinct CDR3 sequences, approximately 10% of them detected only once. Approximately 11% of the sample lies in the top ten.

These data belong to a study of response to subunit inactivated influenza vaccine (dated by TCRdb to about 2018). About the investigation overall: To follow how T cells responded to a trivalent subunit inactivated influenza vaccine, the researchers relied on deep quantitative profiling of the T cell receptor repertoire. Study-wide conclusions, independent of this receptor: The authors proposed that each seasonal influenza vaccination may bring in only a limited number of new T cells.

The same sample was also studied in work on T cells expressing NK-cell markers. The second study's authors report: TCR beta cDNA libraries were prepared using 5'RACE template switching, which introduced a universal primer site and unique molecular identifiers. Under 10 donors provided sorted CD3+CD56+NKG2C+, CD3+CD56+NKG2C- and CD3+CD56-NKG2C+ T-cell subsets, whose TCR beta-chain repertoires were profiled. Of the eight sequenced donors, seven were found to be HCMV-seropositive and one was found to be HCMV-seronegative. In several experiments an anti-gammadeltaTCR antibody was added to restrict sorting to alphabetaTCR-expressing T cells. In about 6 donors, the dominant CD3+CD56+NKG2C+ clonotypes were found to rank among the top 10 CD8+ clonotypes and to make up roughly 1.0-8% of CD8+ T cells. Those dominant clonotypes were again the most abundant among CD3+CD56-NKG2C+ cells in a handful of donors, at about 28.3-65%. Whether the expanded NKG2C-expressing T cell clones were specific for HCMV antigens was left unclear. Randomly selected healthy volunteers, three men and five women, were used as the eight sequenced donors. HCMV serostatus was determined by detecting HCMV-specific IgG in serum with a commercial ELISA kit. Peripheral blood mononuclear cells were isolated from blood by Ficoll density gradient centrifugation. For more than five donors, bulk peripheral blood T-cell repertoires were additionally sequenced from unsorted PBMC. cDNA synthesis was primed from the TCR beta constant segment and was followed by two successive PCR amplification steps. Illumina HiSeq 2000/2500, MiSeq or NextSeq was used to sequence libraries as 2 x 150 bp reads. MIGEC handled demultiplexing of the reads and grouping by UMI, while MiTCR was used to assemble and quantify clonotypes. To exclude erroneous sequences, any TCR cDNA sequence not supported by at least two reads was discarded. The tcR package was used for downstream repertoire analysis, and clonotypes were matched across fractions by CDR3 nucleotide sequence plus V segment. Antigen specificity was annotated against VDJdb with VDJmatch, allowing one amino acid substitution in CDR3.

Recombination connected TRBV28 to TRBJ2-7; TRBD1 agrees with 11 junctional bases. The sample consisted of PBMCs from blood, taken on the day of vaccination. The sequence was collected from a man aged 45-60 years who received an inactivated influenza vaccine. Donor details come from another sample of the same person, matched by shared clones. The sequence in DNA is TGTGCCAGCAACCGCCGGGACAGGGGGAACGAGCAGTACTTC. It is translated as CASNRRDRGNEQYF. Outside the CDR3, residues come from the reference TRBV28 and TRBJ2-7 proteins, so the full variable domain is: DVKVTQSSRYLVKRTGEKVFLECVQDMDHENMFWYRQDPGLGLRLIYFSYDVKMKEKGDIPEGYSVSREKKERFSLILESASTNQTSMYLCASNRRDRGNEQYFGPGTRLTVT.